A single sample gave rise to the 9 T cell receptor beta chains below, sequenced in a study of monozygotic twins with inflammatory bowel disease. TCRdb reprocessed the 5' RACE reads and reports one entry per CDR3 protein, with no DNA. The sample's table shows 190,000 or so distinct CDR3 sequences. Sequences were obtained from blood. The receptors originated from a human donor with ulcerative colitis or Crohn's disease, or a healthy co-twin of an affected twin (not recorded which).

The rearrangement links TRBV5-4 to TRBJ1-2; with no DNA, the TCRdb D assignment of TRBD1 cannot be verified. The CDR3 extends over 15 amino acids. Germline V CDR1 and CDR2: SGHNT, YYREEE (reference sequence). CDR3 sequence: CASSMQTGHRRAYTF.

V is TRBV6-1 and J is TRBJ2-2; TCRdb outputs TRBD2, but without DNA this stays unchecked. The germline V gene encodes CDR1 MNHNS and CDR2 SASEGT. This CDR3 has 17 amino acids. The CDR3 loop is CASRGLAGGKNTGELFF.

The chain combines TRBV5-1 with TRBJ1-3. Germline V gives CDR1 SGHRS, CDR2 YFSETQ. The CDR3 is 13 residues long. The CDR3 spells CASSLGTGNTIYF.

The chain links TRBV11-2 to TRBJ1-2; the D call from TCRdb, TRBD1, cannot be confirmed without DNA. The CDR3 runs to 13 residues. CDR1 and CDR2 from the germline V gene are SGHAT and FQNNGV. The CDR3 protein is CASSPGAYRGYTF.

The rearrangement uses TRBV24-1 and TRBJ2-1; TCRdb's D call of TRBD2 is untestable without DNA. There are 15 residues in the CDR3. Germline-derived CDR1 and CDR2 are KGHDR and SFDVKD. The CDR3 region is CATSDIAGPFHEQFF.

The V gene is TRBV5-6, the J gene TRBJ2-7; without DNA, the TCRdb call of TRBD2 cannot be checked. The germline V gene encodes CDR1 SGHDT and CDR2 YYEEEE. CDR3 length equals 15 residues. Here the CDR3 reads CASSPMGLQGGEQYF. Full variable domain (remainder filled in from reference TRBV5-6 and TRBJ2-7): DAGVTQSPTHLIKTRGQQVTLRCSPKSGHDTVSWYQQALGQGPQFIFQYYEEEERQRGNFPDRFSGHQFPNYSSELNVNALLLGDSALYLCASSPMGLQGGEQYFGPGTRLTVT.

The chain carries TRBV19 and TRBJ2-3; no DNA is available, so the TRBD2 call from TCRdb remains unchecked. The CDR3 runs 16 residues. From germline, CDR1 is LNHDA and CDR2 SQIVND (reference sequence). The CDR3 sequence is CASRSRAGGRADTQYF.

The gene calls are TRBV20-1 and TRBJ1-1; TCRdb reports TRBD1, a call that lacks DNA to check it against. There are 12 residues in the CDR3. In germline, CDR1 is DFQATT, CDR2 SNEGSKA (reference sequence). CDR3 in amino acids: CSALSGGTEAFF.

The J gene is TRBJ2-1, the V gene TRBV5-1. The CDR3 length is 12 residues. CDR1 SGHRS and CDR2 YFSETQ come from the germline V gene. CDR3 in amino acids: CASSWAYNEQFF.